This note documents a single TCR beta chain sequence. Its specificity is unknown. In germline, CDR1 is MNHEY, CDR2 SMNVEV (reference sequence). There are 14 residues in the CDR3. The ends lost 4 bases at V and 5 bases at J; junction bases unmatched: 1. The data belong to a study of OX40 agonist ivuxolimab in advanced cancers. On the study more broadly: Patients treated during dose escalation were battling hepatocellular carcinoma, melanoma, renal cell or head and neck cancer. From 23 to 79 years was the age range, with a mean of around 54 years, and roughly 83% were male.

Study-wide findings and caveats: Fewer expanded clones were found on average in CD4+ than in CD8+ T cells.

Autoimmune disease history or systemic immunosuppression led to patient exclusion. Only in-frame clones appear in the TCRdb table, and some are missing; sequencing was by immunoSEQ multiplex PCR. There are approximately 31,000 clones in the sample; roughly 89% occur only once, and 26% lies in the top ten. The sequence was collected from an adult with an advanced solid tumor such as melanoma, head and neck, liver or kidney cancer. The specimen comprised CD4+ or CD8+ T cells sorted from blood, sampled in a trial of the OX40 agonist ivuxolimab. The chain has TRBV27 and TRBJ2-5, with 13 bases that match TRBD2. CDR3 sequence reads: CASSSGLAGETQYF. Here the CDR3 DNA reads TGTGCCAGCAGTTCGGGACTAGCGGGGGAGACCCAGTACTTC.